The rows below give T cell receptor beta chains drawn from one sample of a study of cytomegalovirus exposure and HLA in healthy donors. Profiling relied on immunoSEQ multiplex PCR, and the TCRdb table lists in-frame clones only, not all of them. The top ten hold just over 3% of the sample, which has 45,000 to 65,000 clones, around 82% seen once. Sequencing was carried out using PBMCs. Receptors were obtained from a woman aged 18-29 years in good health and CMV-seronegative. Both conserved end residues are part of each CDR3. Fields, in order: V gene, J gene, clone size, D gene, CDR3 DNA, CDR3 protein. D genes are given only for firm matches. Part of the rows lack a size; the others show once, few, many or a class for expanded clones.

v_gene: TRBV28; j_gene: TRBJ1-2; abundance: .; d_gene: TRBD1; CDR3nt: TGTGCCAGCAGTTTGGGTGACAGGGTTAACTATGGCTACACCTTC; CDR3aa: CASSLGDRVNYGYTF
v_gene: TRBV9; j_gene: TRBJ2-7; abundance: .; d_gene: TRBD1; CDR3nt: TGTGCCAGCAGCGGGTCCCGGGACAGGGTTCACGAGCAGTACTTC; CDR3aa: CASSGSRDRVHEQYF
v_gene: TRBV10-3; j_gene: TRBJ2-7; abundance: .; d_gene: TRBD1; CDR3nt: TGTGCCATCAGTGCTCGACCGGGACAGGGAGACGAGCAGTACTTC; CDR3aa: CAISARPGQGDEQYF
v_gene: TRBV28; j_gene: TRBJ1-1; abundance: .; d_gene: TRBD1; CDR3nt: TGTGCCAGCAGTTTCCCCCCAGGGGGAACTGAAGCTTTCTTT; CDR3aa: CASSFPPGGTEAFF
v_gene: TRBV10-2; j_gene: TRBJ2-3; abundance: .; d_gene: TRBD2; CDR3nt: TGCGCCAGCAGGGGACTAGCGGGTATCAGCCATACGCAGTATTTT; CDR3aa: CASRGLAGISHTQYF
v_gene: TRBV7-3; j_gene: TRBJ2-1; abundance: .; d_gene: .; CDR3nt: TGTGCCAGCAGCTTATACGGGAGTATCGACAATGAGCAGTTCTTC; CDR3aa: CASSLYGSIDNEQFF
v_gene: TRBV28; j_gene: TRBJ1-6; abundance: .; d_gene: .; CDR3nt: TGTGCCAGCAGCTCCTGGACAGTAGGGTATTCACCCCTCCACTTT; CDR3aa: CASSSWTVGYSPLHF
v_gene: TRBV14; j_gene: TRBJ1-1; abundance: .; d_gene: .; CDR3nt: TGTGCCAGCAGCCAAGTTTCAGGGAACACTGAAGCTTTCTTT; CDR3aa: CASSQVSGNTEAFF
v_gene: TRBV6-5; j_gene: TRBJ1-2; abundance: .; d_gene: TRBD1; CDR3nt: TGTGCCAGCAGTTACTCGATAGGGGGCGGCTATGGCTACACCTTC; CDR3aa: CASSYSIGGGYGYTF
v_gene: TRBV6-4; j_gene: TRBJ2-7; abundance: .; d_gene: .; CDR3nt: TGTGCCAGCAGCAAGGATGGGCAGCCCTACGAGCAGTACTTC; CDR3aa: CASSKDGQPYEQYF
v_gene: TRBV19; j_gene: TRBJ2-1; abundance: .; d_gene: .; CDR3nt: TGTGCCAGTAGATTCGACACGGATCCTGAGCAGTTCTTC; CDR3aa: CASRFDTDPEQFF
v_gene: TRBV29-1; j_gene: TRBJ1-6; abundance: .; d_gene: TRBD1; CDR3nt: TGCAGCGTTGCCCAAGGACAGGGTAATTCACCCCTCCACTTT; CDR3aa: CSVAQGQGNSPLHF
v_gene: TRBV5-4; j_gene: TRBJ1-2; abundance: .; d_gene: .; CDR3nt: TGTGCCAGCAGCTTGGAGTGGACAGAAGGCTACACCTTC; CDR3aa: CASSLEWTEGYTF
v_gene: TRBV4-2; j_gene: TRBJ2-7; abundance: .; d_gene: TRBD2; CDR3nt: TGTGCCAGCAGCCAAGAAATCGGGACTACCCAGGGGCAGTACTTC; CDR3aa: CASSQEIGTTQGQYF
v_gene: TRBV6-4; j_gene: TRBJ2-3; abundance: few; d_gene: TRBD1; CDR3nt: TGTGCCAGCAGCGAGGGACAGGGGGCGGTCGATACGCAGTATTTT; CDR3aa: CASSEGQGAVDTQYF
v_gene: TRBV25-1; j_gene: TRBJ1-2; abundance: .; d_gene: .; CDR3nt: TGTGCCAGCAGTGGGGCGTATCGCTACACCTTC; CDR3aa: CASSGAYRYTF
v_gene: TRBV5-4; j_gene: TRBJ2-7; abundance: .; d_gene: .; CDR3nt: TGTGCCAGCAGCGTTAGCGGCAGCTACGAGCAGTACTTC; CDR3aa: CASSVSGSYEQYF
v_gene: TRBV9; j_gene: TRBJ1-3; abundance: .; d_gene: TRBD1; CDR3nt: TGTGCCAGCAGCGTAAGGGACAGCTCTGGAAACACCATATATTTT; CDR3aa: CASSVRDSSGNTIYF
v_gene: TRBV6-4; j_gene: TRBJ2-1; abundance: .; d_gene: TRBD2; CDR3nt: TGTGCCAGCAGCCCCGGGGAAGGGGAGGGCAATGAGCAGTTCTTC; CDR3aa: CASSPGEGEGNEQFF
v_gene: TRBV28; j_gene: TRBJ1-6; abundance: few; d_gene: .; CDR3nt: TGTGCCAGCAGCGAAACAGCAGACTCCTATAATTCACCCCTCCACTTT; CDR3aa: CASSETADSYNSPLHF
v_gene: TRBV19; j_gene: TRBJ1-6; abundance: .; d_gene: TRBD1; CDR3nt: TGTGCCAGTAGTATTCGACAGGGACAGGGGAATAATTCACCCCTCCACTTT; CDR3aa: CASSIRQGQGNNSPLHF
v_gene: TRBV2; j_gene: TRBJ2-1; abundance: .; d_gene: .; CDR3nt: TGTGCCAGCAGTGAAGCGGGAGGTTCCTACAATGAGCAGTTCTTC; CDR3aa: CASSEAGGSYNEQFF
v_gene: TRBV6-5; j_gene: TRBJ1-1; abundance: once; d_gene: .; CDR3nt: TGTGCCAGCAGTTACTCCGGGGTAATGAACACTGAAGCTTTCTTT; CDR3aa: CASSYSGVMNTEAFF
v_gene: TRBV6-4; j_gene: TRBJ2-3; abundance: few; d_gene: TRBD2; CDR3nt: TGTGCCAGCAGTCCCGCGGGAGGGGCAGATACGCAGTATTTT; CDR3aa: CASSPAGGADTQYF
v_gene: TRBV27; j_gene: TRBJ2-7; abundance: .; d_gene: TRBD2; CDR3nt: TGTGCCAGCAGTAGACTAGCGGGAGTCTCCCACGAGCAGTACTTC; CDR3aa: CASSRLAGVSHEQYF
v_gene: TRBV6-1; j_gene: TRBJ1-5; abundance: once; d_gene: .; CDR3nt: TGTGCCAGCAGTGAAATGCGTGGAGACAGGCGATATAGCAATCAGCCCCAGCATTTT; CDR3aa: CASSEMRGDRRYSNQPQHF
v_gene: TRBV6-1; j_gene: TRBJ2-2; abundance: few; d_gene: TRBD1; CDR3nt: TGTGCCAGCAGTGCATTGGGACAGGGGAACACCGGGGAGCTGTTTTTT; CDR3aa: CASSALGQGNTGELFF
v_gene: TRBV29-1; j_gene: TRBJ2-2; abundance: few; d_gene: .; CDR3nt: TGCAGCGTCAACCAAGGGGGCACCGGGGAGCTGTTTTTT; CDR3aa: CSVNQGGTGELFF
v_gene: TRBV6-1; j_gene: TRBJ1-5; abundance: .; d_gene: TRBD1; CDR3nt: TGTGCCAGCAGCAGGACAGGGGGCCCGAATCAGCCCCAGCATTTT; CDR3aa: CASSRTGGPNQPQHF
v_gene: TRBV11-2; j_gene: TRBJ2-7; abundance: .; d_gene: TRBD1; CDR3nt: TGTGCCAGCAGCACCGGACAGGGCGAATGGGGCGAGCAGTACTTC; CDR3aa: CASSTGQGEWGEQYF
v_gene: TRBV28; j_gene: TRBJ1-2; abundance: .; d_gene: TRBD1; CDR3nt: TGTGCCAGCAGTCCTGGACAGGGGGCCTGCTACACCTTC; CDR3aa: CASSPGQGACYTF
v_gene: TRBV28; j_gene: TRBJ2-4; abundance: .; d_gene: TRBD2; CDR3nt: TGTGCCAGCAGTTTGAGACTAGCGGGAGGGCCGTTGGGCAGTCAGTACTTC; CDR3aa: CASSLRLAGGPLGSQYF
v_gene: TRBV12-5; j_gene: TRBJ2-3; abundance: once; d_gene: TRBD2; CDR3nt: TGTGCTAGTGGCCAGGGACTAGGGGCCGATACGCAGTATTTT; CDR3aa: CASGQGLGADTQYF
v_gene: TRBV5-4; j_gene: TRBJ2-5; abundance: .; d_gene: TRBD1; CDR3nt: TGTGCCAGCAGCTCACAGGGGTCGGGGGAGACCCAGTACTTC; CDR3aa: CASSSQGSGETQYF
v_gene: TRBV28; j_gene: TRBJ2-7; abundance: .; d_gene: TRBD2; CDR3nt: TGTGCCAGCAGTTCACCGGGACTAGCGGGCACGAGCTCCTACGAGCAGTACTTC; CDR3aa: CASSSPGLAGTSSYEQYF
v_gene: TRBV25-1; j_gene: TRBJ2-1; abundance: .; d_gene: TRBD2; CDR3nt: TGTGCCAGCATTGGGCGGGAGGGCCCCAATGAGCAGTTCTTC; CDR3aa: CASIGREGPNEQFF
v_gene: TRBV28; j_gene: TRBJ1-2; abundance: .; d_gene: .; CDR3nt: TGTGCCAGCAGTTTATCAGGGGTGGGCTACACCTTC; CDR3aa: CASSLSGVGYTF
v_gene: TRBV18; j_gene: TRBJ1-1; abundance: few; d_gene: .; CDR3nt: TGTGCCAGCTCACCCCGAGGCCAGTACACTGAAGCTTTCTTT; CDR3aa: CASSPRGQYTEAFF
v_gene: TRBV11-2; j_gene: TRBJ2-5; abundance: .; d_gene: TRBD2; CDR3nt: TGTGCCAGCAGCTTGGCTAGCGGAGAGACCCAGTACTTC; CDR3aa: CASSLASGETQYF
v_gene: TRBV7-9; j_gene: TRBJ2-6; abundance: .; d_gene: .; CDR3nt: TGTGCCAGCAGCTTAATGGGGGCCGGGGCCAACGTCCTGACTTTC; CDR3aa: CASSLMGAGANVLTF
v_gene: TRBV14; j_gene: TRBJ1-1; abundance: .; d_gene: .; CDR3nt: TGTGCCAGCAGCCACGAAAACCTACAGGGCTCCGGTGAAGCTTTCTTT; CDR3aa: CASSHENLQGSGEAFF